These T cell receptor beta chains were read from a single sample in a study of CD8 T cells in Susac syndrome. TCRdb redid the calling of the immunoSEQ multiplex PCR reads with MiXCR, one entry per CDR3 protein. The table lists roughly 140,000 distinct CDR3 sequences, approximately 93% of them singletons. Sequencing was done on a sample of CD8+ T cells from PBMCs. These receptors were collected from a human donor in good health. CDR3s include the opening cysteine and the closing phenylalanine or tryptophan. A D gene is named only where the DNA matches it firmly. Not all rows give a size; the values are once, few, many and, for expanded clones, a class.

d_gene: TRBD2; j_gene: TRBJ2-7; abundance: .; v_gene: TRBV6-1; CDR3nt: TGTGCCAGCACCAAAATACCCCGGACTAGCGGTACCTACGAGCAGTACTTC; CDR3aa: CASTKIPRTSGTYEQYF
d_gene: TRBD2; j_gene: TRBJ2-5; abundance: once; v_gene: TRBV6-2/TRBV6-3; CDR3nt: TGTGCCAGCACCTGGACTAGCGGTCAAGAGACCCAGTACTTC; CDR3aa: CASTWTSGQETQYF
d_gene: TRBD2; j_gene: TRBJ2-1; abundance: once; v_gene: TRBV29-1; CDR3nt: TGCAGCGTTGACCTAGCGGGAGGCCGTTACAATGAGCAGTTCTTC; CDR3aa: CSVDLAGGRYNEQFF
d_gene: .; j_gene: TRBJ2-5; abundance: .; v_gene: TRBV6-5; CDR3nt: TGTGCCACCGGTTTTGGGACAGCGGGAGAGACCCAGTACTTC; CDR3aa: CATGFGTAGETQYF
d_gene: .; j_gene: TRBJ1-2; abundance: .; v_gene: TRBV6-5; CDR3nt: TGTGCCAGCAGCCAGGACAGACCGTCGGATGGCTACACCTTC; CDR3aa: CASSQDRPSDGYTF
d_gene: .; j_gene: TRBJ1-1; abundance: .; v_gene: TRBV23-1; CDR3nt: TGCGCCAGCAGTCAGGGGGGATACATGAACACTGAAGCTTTCTTT; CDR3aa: CASSQGGYMNTEAFF
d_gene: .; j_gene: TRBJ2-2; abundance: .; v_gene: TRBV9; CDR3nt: TGTGCCAGCAGCGTACTGCAGGGGTTGGACACCGGGGAGCTGTTTTTT; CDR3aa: CASSVLQGLDTGELFF
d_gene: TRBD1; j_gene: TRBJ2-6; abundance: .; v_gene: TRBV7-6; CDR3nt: TGTGCCAGCAGCCCGGCGACAGGGGTCCTCTCTGGGGCCAACGTCCTGACTTTC; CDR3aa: CASSPATGVLSGANVLTF
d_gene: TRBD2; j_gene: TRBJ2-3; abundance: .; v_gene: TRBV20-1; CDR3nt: TGCAGTGCCCCCGCAGAACAGGCGGGACTAACCTATAGCACAGATACGCAGTATTTT; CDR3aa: CSAPAEQAGLTYSTDTQYF
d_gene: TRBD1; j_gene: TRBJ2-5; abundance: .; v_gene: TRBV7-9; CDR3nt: TGTGCCAGCAGCCGGGTCCCGGGACAGGGGATGGAGACCCAGTACTTC; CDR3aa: CASSRVPGQGMETQYF
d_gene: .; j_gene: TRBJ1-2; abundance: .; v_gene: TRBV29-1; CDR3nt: TGCAGCGTTGATATGGTGGACTACACCTTC; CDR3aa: CSVDMVDYTF
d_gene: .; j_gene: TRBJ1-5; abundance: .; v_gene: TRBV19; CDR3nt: TGTGCCAGTAGTTGGGGATCTAATCAGCCCCAGCATTTT; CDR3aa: CASSWGSNQPQHF
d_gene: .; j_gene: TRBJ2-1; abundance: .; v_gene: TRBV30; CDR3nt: TGTGCCTGGAGTGTCCGGAGCTTTGAGCAGTTCTTC; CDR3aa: CAWSVRSFEQFF
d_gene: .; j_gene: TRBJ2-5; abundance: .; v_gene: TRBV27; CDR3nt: TGTGCCAGGCCACCTCGACTAGGAGGTAAAGAGACCCAGTACTTC; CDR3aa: CARPPRLGGKETQYF
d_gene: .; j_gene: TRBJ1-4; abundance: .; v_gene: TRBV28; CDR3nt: TGTGCCAGCAGTTTATCCCTGTGGGGTGAAAAACTGTTTTTT; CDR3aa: CASSLSLWGEKLFF
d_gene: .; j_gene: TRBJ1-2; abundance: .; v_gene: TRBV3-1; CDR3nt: TGTGCCAGCAGCCAGGGGGGACCTAACTATGGCTACACCTTC; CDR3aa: CASSQGGPNYGYTF
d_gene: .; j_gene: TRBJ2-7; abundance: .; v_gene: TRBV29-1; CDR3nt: TGCAGCGTTGCGCTGGACTACGAGCAGTACTTC; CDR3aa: CSVALDYEQYF
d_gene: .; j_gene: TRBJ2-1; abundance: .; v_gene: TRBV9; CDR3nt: TGTGCCAGCAGCGGGAGAATGGGGAACGAGCAGTTCTTC; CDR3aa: CASSGRMGNEQFF
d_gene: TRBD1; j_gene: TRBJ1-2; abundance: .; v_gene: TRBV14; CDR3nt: TGTGCCAGCAGCCACCCGGGACAGCCTAACTATGGCTACACCTTC; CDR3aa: CASSHPGQPNYGYTF
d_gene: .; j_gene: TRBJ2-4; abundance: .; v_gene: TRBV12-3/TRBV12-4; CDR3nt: TGTGCCAGCAGTTTGGGAGCCAAAAACATTCAGTACTTC; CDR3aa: CASSLGAKNIQYF
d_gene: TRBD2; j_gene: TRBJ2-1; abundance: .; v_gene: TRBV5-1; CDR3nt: TGCGCCAGCAGCTTTCGGGCTAGCGGGAGTCACAATGAGCAGTTCTTC; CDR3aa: CASSFRASGSHNEQFF
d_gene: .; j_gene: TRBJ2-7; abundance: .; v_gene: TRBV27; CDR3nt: TGTGCCAGCAGTTTATTCAACGACAGGAGAAACTACGAGCAGTACTTC; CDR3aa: CASSLFNDRRNYEQYF
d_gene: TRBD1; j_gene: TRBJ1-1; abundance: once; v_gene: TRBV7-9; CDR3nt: TGTGCCAGCATCTACAGGGGGAACACTGAAGCTTTCTTT; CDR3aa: CASIYRGNTEAFF
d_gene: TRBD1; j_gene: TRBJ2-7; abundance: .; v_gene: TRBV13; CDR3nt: TGTGCCAGCAGCCCGACAGGGTACCGCGAGCAGTACTTC; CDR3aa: CASSPTGYREQYF
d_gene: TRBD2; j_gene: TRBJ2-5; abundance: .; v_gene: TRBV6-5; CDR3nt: TGTGCCAGCAGTTCCTCGGGACTAGCGGGAACGGAGACCCAGTACTTC; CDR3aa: CASSSSGLAGTETQYF